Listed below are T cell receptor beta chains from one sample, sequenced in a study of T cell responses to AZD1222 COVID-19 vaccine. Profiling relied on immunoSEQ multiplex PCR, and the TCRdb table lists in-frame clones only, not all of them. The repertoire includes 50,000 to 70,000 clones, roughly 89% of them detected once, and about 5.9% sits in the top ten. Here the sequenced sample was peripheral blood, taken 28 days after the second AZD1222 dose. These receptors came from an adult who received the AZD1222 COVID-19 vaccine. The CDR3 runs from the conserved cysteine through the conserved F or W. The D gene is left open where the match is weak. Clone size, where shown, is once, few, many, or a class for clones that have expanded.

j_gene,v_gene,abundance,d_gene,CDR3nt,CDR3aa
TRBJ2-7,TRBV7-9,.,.,TGTGCCAGCAGCTCGGGGGACCGGGGACAGAGCTACGAGCAGTACTTC,CASSSGDRGQSYEQYF
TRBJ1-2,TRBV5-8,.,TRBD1,TGTGCCAGCAGCGTCTGGCGCAATAACTTTCGGGACAGGGAAGGGTATGGCTACACCTTC,CASSVWRNNFRDREGYGYTF
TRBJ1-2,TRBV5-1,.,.,TGCGCCAGCAGCTTGGGAAGGCAGGGGTATGGCTACACCTTC,CASSLGRQGYGYTF
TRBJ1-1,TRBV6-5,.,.,TGTGCCAGCAGGGGTTCACTTGCCACTGAAGCTTTCTTT,CASRGSLATEAFF
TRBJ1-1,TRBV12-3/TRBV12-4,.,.,TGTGCCAGCAGTTTCGCAGCTCTTGAAGCTTTCTTT,CASSFAALEAFF
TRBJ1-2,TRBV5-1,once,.,TGCGCCAGCAGCCCTCTTCCGCAGGGAAGCTATGGCTACACCTTC,CASSPLPQGSYGYTF
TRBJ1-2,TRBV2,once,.,TGTGCCAGCAGTGATGAGAATCGGGATGGCTACACCTTC,CASSDENRDGYTF
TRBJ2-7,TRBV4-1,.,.,TGCGCCAGCAGCCAAGAATTCTCAGGGAGCGAGCAGTACTTC,CASSQEFSGSEQYF
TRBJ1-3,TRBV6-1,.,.,TGTGCCAGCAGTGAGAGCTGGGACGCACGAAACACCATATATTTT,CASSESWDARNTIYF
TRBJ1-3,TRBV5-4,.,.,TGTGCCAGCAGCTTGAGGGGGACGGGTGGAAACACCATATATTTT,CASSLRGTGGNTIYF
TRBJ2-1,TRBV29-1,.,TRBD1,TGCAGCGTCTGGGACAGATACAATGAGCAGTTCTTC,CSVWDRYNEQFF
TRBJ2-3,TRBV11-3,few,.,TGTGCCAGCAGCTTAGGGGACACGGTCGGCACAGATACGCAGTATTTT,CASSLGDTVGTDTQYF
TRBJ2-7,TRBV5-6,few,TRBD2,TGTGCCAGCAGCCTGGCCAGCGGGAGAGGCGAGCAGTACTTC,CASSLASGRGEQYF
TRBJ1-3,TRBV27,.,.,TGTGCCAGCAGTTTGGGGGGGGCGGCTGGAAACACCATATATTTT,CASSLGGAAGNTIYF
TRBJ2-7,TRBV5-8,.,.,TGTGCCAGCAGCCGCCTCCAGGGGATCTCCTACGAGCAGTACTTC,CASSRLQGISYEQYF
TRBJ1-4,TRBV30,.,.,TGTGCCTGGAGTTCCTCCCGGGGCCGCGGTCCCGAAAAACTGTTTTTT,CAWSSSRGRGPEKLFF
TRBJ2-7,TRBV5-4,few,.,TGTGCCAGCAGCCAATCGGACTTGAATCGCTACGAGCAGTACTTC,CASSQSDLNRYEQYF
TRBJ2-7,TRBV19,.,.,TGTGCCAGTAGCCACAGACCCGGACGGACTTCCTACGAGCAGTACTTC,CASSHRPGRTSYEQYF
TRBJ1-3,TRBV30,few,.,TGTGCCTGGAGTCGGTGGGGGCCTTCTGGAAACACCATATATTTT,CAWSRWGPSGNTIYF
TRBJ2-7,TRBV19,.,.,TGTGCCAGTAGTTCCGTAGGATGGCTCGAGCAGTACTTC,CASSSVGWLEQYF
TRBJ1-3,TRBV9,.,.,TGTGCCAGCAGCGTAGGCCTAGGTGCAGGGACTGGAAACACCATATATTTT,CASSVGLGAGTGNTIYF
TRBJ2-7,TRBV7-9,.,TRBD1,TGTGCCAGCAGCTTTCAGGGACAGCCCTACGAGCAGTACTTC,CASSFQGQPYEQYF
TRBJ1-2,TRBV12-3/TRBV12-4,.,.,TGTGCCAGCAGTTCCTCAAACTATGGCTACACCTTC,CASSSSNYGYTF
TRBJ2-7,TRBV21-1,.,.,TGTGCCAGCACCCCAAGCGGGTACCCTATTCCCTACGAGCAGTACTTC,CASTPSGYPIPYEQYF
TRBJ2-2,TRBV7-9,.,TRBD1,TGTGCCAGCCCGAGTCCGGGACAGGGCGTGTCCGGGGAGCTGTTTTTT,CASPSPGQGVSGELFF
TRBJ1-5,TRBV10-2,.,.,TGCGCCAGCAGTGAAATCCGTAGGGCTAATAGCAATCAGCCCCAGCATTTT,CASSEIRRANSNQPQHF